The text below deals with one T cell receptor (beta chain). Cohorts were based on clinical histories the participants reported. As handled by the study authors: Amplification of reference gene primers was used by the study to estimate nucleated cell counts. Here immunoSEQ multiplex PCR was the method, and the copy in TCRdb shows in-frame clones only, minus some. V and J calls plus clone size are reproduced from that table; the DNA served to infer D and trimming. This sample has roughly 200,000 clones, with 85% to 90% found just once. CDR1 is LGHDT and CDR2 is YNNKEL in the germline V gene (reference sequence). Trimming at V came to 1 base and at J to 3 bases, leaving 4 bases not matched to a gene. There are 16 residues in the CDR3. The data originate from a study of blood T cell repertoires in COVID-19. Overall study: Samples came from the United States, Italy and Spain, spanning acute and convalescent COVID-19.

This TCR was recovered from a woman under 40 with acute COVID-19. The sequenced sample was PBMCs or T cells enriched from blood (not recorded which). This chain joins TRBV3-1 (or the pseudogene TRBV3-2) and TRBJ1-3; the match to TRBD1 covers 9 bases. The CDR3 nucleotides are TGTGCCAGCAGCCAAGTGGGACAGGGCGTTGGAAACACCATATATTTT. Translating it yields CASSQVGQGVGNTIYF.